The present T cell receptor beta chain was sequenced within a study of blood T cell repertoires in COVID-19. For the study at large: The origin of the acute and convalescent COVID-19 samples was the United States, Italy and Spain. In each case, the material was cDNA or gDNA derived from T cells, B-cell-depleted T cells, or PBMCs.

This clone appeared a few times. Different DNA sequences within this sample yield the same CDR3. The method was immunoSEQ multiplex PCR; TCRdb's version includes in-frame clones alone and lacks a portion of them. The table includes around 120,000 clones, more than 75% detected once. The germline V gene has CDR1 MDHEN and CDR2 SYDVKM. This CDR3 has 12 amino acids. Trimming removed 4 bases from V and 11 bases from J, with 14 bases in between. This TCR was recovered from a man in his forties or fifties with active COVID-19. Material: peripheral blood. The chain uses TRBV28 and TRBJ1-1; D gene unclear. CDR3 in amino acids: CASSSPPGLAFF. In nucleotides, the CDR3 is TGTGCCAGCAGTTCCCCTCCCGGGTTGGCTTTCTTT.